Listed here is a single T cell receptor beta chain. This specimen belongs to a study of blood T cell repertoires in COVID-19. Source study methods: Cell counts per sample came from amplifying reference gene primers. Data came from immunoSEQ multiplex PCR; TCRdb stores just in-frame clones and leaves some out. V and J calls and clone size follow that table, whereas D and trimming were derived from the DNA. Altogether approximately 300,000 clones are present, about nine tenths being singletons, with the ten largest covering roughly 12%. The CDR3 length is 19 residues. Trimming took 7 bases from V and 0 from J; bases not matched to a gene: 13.

The sequencing input was peripheral blood. The V call is TRBV23-1, the J call TRBJ1-5, with TRBD1 identical over 12 bases. TRBV23-1 counts as an open reading frame of uncertain function. This clonotype originated in a woman aged 30 to 39 with COVID-19, enrolled during active disease. The CDR3 region has the DNA TGCGCCAGCAAGCCAAACGGGGGACAGGGGGCTGGTAGCAATCAGCCCCAGCATTTT. Protein sequence: CASKPNGGQGAGSNQPQHF.